Listed below are T cell receptor beta chains from one sample, sequenced in a study of blood T cell repertoires in COVID-19. The repertoire was sequenced with immunoSEQ multiplex PCR; TCRdb's copy has only in-frame clones and lacks some. This table has some 35,000 clones, around 73% appearing once. What was sequenced was peripheral blood. The receptor set was obtained from a man in his 70s with acute or convalescent COVID-19. CDR3s include the opening cysteine and the closing phenylalanine or tryptophan. The D gene is left open where the match is weak. Only part of the rows carry a size: once, few, many, or a class if the clone is expanded.

J: TRBJ2-1
V: TRBV27
size: .
D: .
DNA: TGTGCCAGCAGTTCCCTTAACAATGAGCAGTTCTTC
CDR3: CASSSLNNEQFF

J: TRBJ2-7
V: TRBV4-1
size: .
D: .
DNA: TGCGCCAGCAGCCAAGTTCCGGACGGGACCTACGAGCAGTACTTC
CDR3: CASSQVPDGTYEQYF

J: TRBJ2-1
V: TRBV19
size: .
D: TRBD2
DNA: TGTGCCAGTAGTGTCGCGGGAGCCCCCAATGAGCAGTTCTTC
CDR3: CASSVAGAPNEQFF

J: TRBJ1-2
V: TRBV5-1
size: .
D: .
DNA: TGCGCCAGCAGCTTGGAAGGGGGTAACTATGGCTACACCTTC
CDR3: CASSLEGGNYGYTF

J: TRBJ1-2
V: TRBV5-1
size: .
D: .
DNA: TGCGCCAGCAGCTCCAATGGCAGGGGTTTGAATGGCTACACCTTC
CDR3: CASSSNGRGLNGYTF

J: TRBJ2-2
V: TRBV6-1
size: .
D: TRBD2
DNA: TGTGCCAGCAGTGAAGCCGGGGGGGCTTTCACCGGGGAGCTGTTTTTT
CDR3: CASSEAGGAFTGELFF

J: TRBJ2-1
V: TRBV7-2
size: .
D: .
DNA: TGTGCCAGCAGCTTTGCGTGGGAGTCGGGTGAGCAGTTCTTC
CDR3: CASSFAWESGEQFF

J: TRBJ1-2
V: TRBV19
size: .
D: TRBD1
DNA: TGTGCCAGTAGTCGGACAGGGCAATTAACCAACTATGGCTACACCTTC
CDR3: CASSRTGQLTNYGYTF

J: TRBJ1-5
V: TRBV4-3
size: .
D: .
DNA: TGCGCCAGCGGCAACAGGGATAGCAATCAGCCCCAGCATTTT
CDR3: CASGNRDSNQPQHF

J: TRBJ1-5
V: TRBV2
size: .
D: .
DNA: TGTGCCACCTCCGGAGGGCCTCCTCGGCCCCAGCATTTT
CDR3: CATSGGPPRPQHF

J: TRBJ1-5
V: TRBV6-5
size: .
D: .
DNA: TGTGCCAGCAGTCCTCGGAGGGGTGGCAATCAGCCCCAGCATTTT
CDR3: CASSPRRGGNQPQHF

J: TRBJ1-1
V: TRBV30
size: .
D: .
DNA: TGTGCCTGGAGTGTACTTCGAACTGAAGCTTTCTTT
CDR3: CAWSVLRTEAFF

J: TRBJ2-7
V: TRBV4-3
size: .
D: TRBD1
DNA: TGCGCCAGCAGCCGGGACAGGGGGCCCTACGAGCAGTACTTC
CDR3: CASSRDRGPYEQYF

J: TRBJ2-3
V: TRBV13
size: few
D: TRBD2
DNA: TGTGCCAGCAGCTTAGTGGGGACTAGCGGGAGCGTCTTGGGCACAGATACGCAGTATTTT
CDR3: CASSLVGTSGSVLGTDTQYF

J: TRBJ1-5
V: TRBV19
size: .
D: .
DNA: TGTGCCAGTGGAGTACAGGGAAATCAGCCCCAGCATTTT
CDR3: CASGVQGNQPQHF

J: TRBJ1-3
V: TRBV11-2
size: few
D: .
DNA: TGTGCCAGCAGCGCCGGAGGGGCAGCGGTAGGAAACACCATATATTTT
CDR3: CASSAGGAAVGNTIYF

J: TRBJ2-3
V: TRBV5-1
size: .
D: TRBD1
DNA: TGCGCCAGCCAAGGACAGGGGGAGTTGAGAACAGATACGCAGTATTTT
CDR3: CASQGQGELRTDTQYF

J: TRBJ1-3
V: TRBV29-1
size: few
D: TRBD1
DNA: TGCAGCGTTGAAGGACAGGGAGCTGGAAACACCATATATTTT
CDR3: CSVEGQGAGNTIYF